The present T cell receptor beta chain was sequenced within a study of identical twins. Notes on the study in general: Within monozygotic twins, out-of-frame TCR alpha sharing was underestimated by the models.

The table lists this clonotype with a few counts. Its antigen is unknown. Via MiXCR, TCRdb re-called the 5' RACE reads, giving one row per CDR3 protein. Of 450,000 or so distinct CDR3 sequences listed, about 18% are singletons. The germline CDR1 and CDR2 sequences are KGHDR and SFDVKD. The CDR3 is 19 amino acids. Trimming took 0 bases from V and 5 from J; bases not matched to a gene: 15. The chain uses TRBV24-1 and TRBJ2-1; 7 bases line up with TRBD1. The TCR sequence derives from a man aged 50-60 years in good health. Sequencing input: naive T cells sorted from blood. CDR3 DNA sequence: TGTGCCACCAGTGATTTGCGGCTTTGGGGTCAGGGGGAAAACAATGAGCAGTTCTTC. Translating gives CATSDLRLWGQGENNEQFF.